The 16 T cell receptor beta chains below come from one sample, sequenced in a study of human T cells and chemical hapten exposure. Time point specified: patch test 1, 2 weeks after DPC sensitization. Treatment meaning: therapeutic diphenylcyclopropenone sensitization with weekly scalp DPC. TCRdb ran MiXCR on the RACE reads and lists one entry per CDR3 protein. Of 70,000 to 100,000 distinct CDR3 sequences in the sample, under 9% were seen once. Source: whole blood, taken in connection with sensitization to the hapten diphenylcyclopropenone (DPC). The receptors stem from a woman in her twenties or thirties with alopecia areata. Some clones in this sample may be carry-over from other donors' samples.

In its sample, this clonotype was seen many times. This sequence joins TRBV2 and TRBJ2-5, with D possibly TRBD1 on 6 matching bases. V was clipped by 2 bases and J by 2 bases, with 12 bases between them. Germline values: CDR1 SNHLY, CDR2 FYNNEI. The CDR3 is made up of 15 amino acids. CDR3 sequence reads: CASSESGARQETQYF. Here the CDR3 DNA reads TGTGCCAGCAGTGAATCAGGGGCTAGGCAAGAGACCCAGTACTTC.

This clonotype was recorded a few times. The chain combines TRBV2 with TRBJ1-1; 7 bases agree with TRBD1. CDR1 is SNHLY, CDR2 FYNNEI, per germline. After removal of 6 bases from V and 5 bases from J, the junction contained 6 bases not matched to a gene. This CDR3 spans 13 amino acids. The CDR3 protein is CASRLGTETEAFF. The CDR3 region has the DNA TGTGCCAGCAGGCTGGGGACAGAGACTGAAGCTTTCTTT.

As regards this clonotype: This may stem from a read error, because a much larger clone lies one nucleotide away. The rearrangement links TRBV5-1 to TRBJ2-1, with TRBD2 identical over 11 bases. This CDR3 has 16 residues. Germline values: CDR1 SGHRS, CDR2 YFSETQ. This CDR3 reads CASSPGLAGSYNEQIF. Here the CDR3 DNA reads TGCGCCAGCAGCCCAGGACTAGCGGGCTCCTACAATGAGCAGATCTTC.

This clonotype has at least ten counts. This chain uses TRBV6-5 with TRBJ1-3; D not resolved. Per germline, CDR1 MNHEY and CDR2 SVGAGI. The CDR3 covers 19 residues. The V end was cut by 0 bases, the J end by 0 bases, with 18 bases between. The CDR3 protein is CASSYSTKRHLSSGNTIYF. In nucleotides, the CDR3 is TGTGCCAGCAGTTACTCGACGAAGAGACACTTAAGCTCTGGAAACACCATATATTTT.

V usage is TRBV6-1 and J usage is TRBJ1-2; 8 bases map to TRBD1. Germline CDR1 is MNHNS and CDR2 is SASEGT. Trimming at V came to 2 bases and at J to 3 bases, leaving 5 bases not matched to a gene. The CDR3 has 15 residues. CDR3 DNA: TGTGCCAGCAGTGAACTACAGGGGGGGTACTATGGCTACACCTTC. The encoded protein is CASSELQGGYYGYTF.

This rearrangement joins TRBV18 to TRBJ2-4; 8 bases match TRBD1. CDR3 size: 17 residues. The V gene's germline CDR1 is KGHSH and CDR2 LQKENI. V gave up 5 bases and J gave up 0 bases; unmatched junction bases: 9. The chain's CDR3 is CASSSGTGSLAKNIQYF. The CDR3 nucleotides are TGTGCCAGCTCATCCGGGACAGGATCCTTAGCCAAAAACATTCAGTACTTC.

The chain links TRBV20-1 to TRBJ2-3; TRBD2 aligns across 11 bases. Germline V gives CDR1 DFQATT, CDR2 SNEGSKA (reference sequence). This CDR3 has 16 amino acids. After removal of 6 bases from V and 4 bases from J, the junction contained 12 bases not matched to a gene. The CDR3 loop reads CSAGSSGGPHADTQYF. The DNA for the CDR3 is TGCAGTGCGGGCTCTAGCGGGGGGCCCCATGCAGATACGCAGTATTTT.

In this sample, this clonotype turned up many times. V gene TRBV5-1 combines with J gene TRBJ2-3; 8 bases are a match to TRBD2. V lost 4 bases, J lost 2 bases, and 9 bases stayed unmatched. The CDR3 loop spans 16 amino acids. The germline CDR1 and CDR2 sequences are SGHRS and YFSETQ. CDR3 residues: CASSPSGSGLTDTQYF. The CDR3 DNA follows: TGCGCCAGCAGCCCGAGCGGGAGCGGCCTCACAGATACGCAGTATTTT.

The chain couples TRBV6-5 to TRBJ2-7, with 9 bases that match TRBD1. The V gene's germline CDR1 is MNHEY and CDR2 SVGAGI. The CDR3 length is 18 residues. V shed 5 bases and J 3 bases; nucleotides not matched to a gene: 17. The CDR3 region has the DNA TGTGCCAGCAGTAACCCGACAGGGGGAATTGTTAATTTCTACGAGCAGTACTTC. Translation: CASSNPTGGIVNFYEQYF.

The genes are TRBV6-5 and TRBJ1-2; TRBD1 matches 11 bases. This CDR3 has 16 amino acids. The junction had 5 bases not matched to a gene; V was cut back by 0 bases and J by 5 bases. Looked up from germline, CDR1 is MNHEY and CDR2 is SVGAGI. The CDR3 loop is CASSYSGGQGAYGYTF. In DNA, the CDR3 is TGTGCCAGCAGTTACTCTGGAGGACAGGGGGCATATGGCTACACCTTC.

The chain uses TRBV18 and TRBJ1-1, with 8 bases aligning to TRBD1. V gave up 0 bases and J gave up 4 bases; unmatched junction bases: 7. This CDR3 region has 16 residues. Germline V lookup: CDR1 KGHSH, CDR2 LQKENI. CDR3 loop: CASSPPGQGASTEAFF. The DNA of the CDR3 is TGTGCCAGCTCACCACCAGGACAGGGAGCGTCCACTGAAGCTTTCTTT.

This clonotype was seen more than once but under ten times. The CDR3 nucleotides read TGCAGTGCTGGGGGAGTTGAAAAACTGTTTTTT. This sequence encodes CSAGGVEKLFF. The J gene is TRBJ1-4, the V gene TRBV20-1; tentatively, D is TRBD1 (5 bases). The CDR3 is 11 amino acids. Trimming stripped 5 bases from V and 7 bases from J, with 8 bases between. Per germline, CDR1 DFQATT and CDR2 SNEGSKA (reference sequence).

This clonotype has ten or more counts. The rearrangement uses TRBV29-1 and TRBJ1-3; TRBD1 is a possible D gene (6 bases). Germline CDR1 SQVTM, CDR2 ANQGSEA. This CDR3 has 15 amino acids. The V end lost 4 bases, the J end lost 0 bases, and 13 bases lay between the germline ends. CDR3: CSVVPQGSSGNTIYF. CDR3 DNA: TGCAGCGTTGTCCCACAGGGAAGCTCTGGAAACACCATATATTTT.

This clonotype was detected ten times or more. The chain joins TRBV5-1 to TRBJ1-2, with D uncertain. From germline, CDR1 is SGHRS and CDR2 YFSETQ. Deletions cut 4 bases from V and 0 bases from J, with 7 bases between. The CDR3 length is 13 residues. Written as DNA, the CDR3 is TGCGCCAGCAGCGACGCGGCTAACTATGGCTACACCTTC. Amino acids: CASSDAANYGYTF.

In its sample, this clonotype was seen many times. The DNA of the CDR3 is TGTGCCAGCAGCGAGCCAACCAGGGCGTTCGAGCAGTACTTC. As protein: CASSEPTRAFEQYF. V gene TRBV21-1 combines with J gene TRBJ2-7; the listed D gene, TRBD1, was not tested against the DNA. TRBV21-1 represents a pseudogene. The CDR3 loop spans 14 amino acids.

This clonotype was observed at least ten times. The chain combines TRBV7-9 with TRBJ1-1; D perhaps matches TRBD1 (5 bases). V shed 1 base and J shed 5 bases, with 8 bases lying between them. The germline gives CDR1 SEHNR, CDR2 FQNEAQ (reference sequence). This CDR3 comprises 13 residues. CDR3 nucleotides: TGTGCCAGCAGCTTAGTGGGGCTGACTGAAGCTTTCTTT. This codes for CASSLVGLTEAFF.